Presented here are 15 T cell receptor beta chains from one specimen sequenced in a study of blood T cell repertoires in COVID-19. Profiled with immunoSEQ multiplex PCR; TCRdb holds only in-frame clones, not every one. There are about 340,000 clones in the sample; 75% to 90% occur only once, and around 7.5% lies in the top ten. Specimen: peripheral blood. These receptors came from a woman aged 55-75 years with COVID-19, enrolled during active disease.

This chain connects TRBV7-9 to TRBJ1-2; possibly TRBD1 for D (6 bases). The ends were cut back, 5 bases at V and 1 base at J, with 23 bases in the middle. This CDR3 comprises 18 residues. Germline V gene sequence: CDR1 SEHNR, CDR2 FQNEAQ (reference sequence). CDR3: CASSRLYVLDSVNYGYTF. CDR3 nucleotides: TGTGCCAGCAGCCGCTTATACGTACTGGACAGCGTTAACTATGGCTACACCTTC.

This chain connects TRBV9 to TRBJ2-7, with 9 bases that match TRBD1. The CDR3 is 12 residues long. Trimming cost V 0 bases and J 11 bases; bases outside gene matches: 3. Germline CDR1 SGDLS, CDR2 YYNGEE. CDR3 nucleotides: TGTGCCAGCAGCGTAGGGACAGGGGAAAAGTACTTC. Its translation: CASSVGTGEKYF.

The rearrangement uses TRBV5-6 and TRBJ1-3, with D perhaps matching TRBD1 (6 bases). Germline V CDR1 and CDR2: SGHDT, YYEEEE. V lost 4 bases to trimming and J lost 2 bases, with 10 bases between them. The CDR3 contains 14 residues. This CDR3 is CASSHRVAGNTIYF. The CDR3 DNA follows: TGTGCCAGCAGCCACAGGGTAGCTGGAAACACCATATATTTT.

The chain employs TRBV18 and TRBJ2-7; TRBD1 matches 7 bases. The CDR3 covers 14 residues. CDR1 is KGHSH and CDR2 is LQKENI in the germline V gene. Trimming took 3 bases from V and 6 from J; bases not matched to a gene: 8. The CDR3 nucleotides read TGTGCCAGCTCACCCGGGACAGAGGCTTCCGAGCAGTACTTC. Its translation: CASSPGTEASEQYF.

The V and J genes are TRBV27 and TRBJ1-2; D is possibly TRBD1 (6 bases). The V gene lost 8 bases and the J gene lost 12 bases, with 19 bases spanning the gap. This CDR3 contains 12 residues. The germline V gene encodes CDR1 MNHEY and CDR2 SMNVEV (reference sequence). The CDR3 DNA reads TGTGCCAGCGGCCGACAGGCTCCGGCAAACACCTTC. This gives the protein CASGRQAPANTF.

The rearrangement uses TRBV7-9 and TRBJ1-2; TRBD1 agrees at 9 bases. Trimming at V came to 6 bases and at J to 6 bases, leaving 5 bases not matched to a gene. There are 13 residues in the CDR3. Per the germline V gene, CDR1 is SEHNR and CDR2 is FQNEAQ (reference sequence). The CDR3 DNA sequence: TGTGCCAGCAGACAACAGGGGGCGGATGGCTACACCTTC. It specifies CASRQQGADGYTF.

This chain uses TRBV7-2 with TRBJ1-2; possible D gene TRBD1, 5 bases. The CDR3 length is 15 residues. The V and J ends lost 1 base and 4 bases respectively, with 13 bases between them. Germline V lookup: CDR1 SGHTA, CDR2 FQGNSA. CDR3 sequence (DNA): TGTGCCAGCAGCTTAGGGGGGGGGAAGGCCTATGGCTACACCTTC. Its protein product is CASSLGGGKAYGYTF.

J is TRBJ1-4 and V is TRBV12-3 or TRBV12-4; D uncertain. Trimming cost V 7 bases and J 8 bases, with 11 bases left between them. The CDR3 totals 12 residues. CDR3 DNA sequence: TGTGCCAGCATCCGGGGAGACGAAAAACTGTTTTTT. It is translated as CASIRGDEKLFF.

The CDR3 DNA reads TGTGCCAGCAGCCGACAGGGACCTACTGAAGCTTTCTTT. Its protein is CASSRQGPTEAFF. The V gene is TRBV12-3 or TRBV12-4, the J gene TRBJ1-1; 7 bases match TRBD1. The CDR3 sequence is 13 residues long. V lost 6 bases and J lost 5; bases outside the gene matches: 6.

On this clone itself: At one boundary the junction diverges from the germline segment, which might be a read error. This rearrangement joins TRBV5-1 to TRBJ1-1; TRBD1 agrees at 7 bases. The CDR3 has 16 amino acids. Germline values: CDR1 SGHRS, CDR2 YFSETQ. In DNA, the CDR3 is TGCGCCAACAGCTTGGGACAGACTCCCTCATACACTGAAGCTTTCTTT. It encodes CANSLGQTPSYTEAFF.

This clone was detected once. V and J are TRBV12-3 or TRBV12-4 and TRBJ2-5; tentatively, D is TRBD2 (6 bases). This CDR3 is 12 amino acids long. Trimming stripped 6 bases from V and 14 bases from J, with 19 bases between. The CDR3 DNA follows: TGTGCCAGCAGCTTTACGGAGGGGAGGCCATACTTC. This encodes CASSFTEGRPYF.

V is TRBV7-2 and J is TRBJ2-5, with 9 bases matching TRBD2. Germline V gives CDR1 SGHTA, CDR2 FQGNSA. CDR3 length: 16 residues. V was clipped by 3 bases and J by 5 bases; unmatched bases: 10. CDR3 nucleotides: TGTGCCAGCAGCTTTTCTTCGCGGGGGGGCCAGGAGACCCAGTACTTC. Translation: CASSFSSRGGQETQYF.

This chain uses TRBV21-1 with TRBJ2-1; the table's D call of TRBD1 was not tested on the DNA. TRBV21-1 constitutes a pseudogene. There are 17 residues in the CDR3. The CDR3 DNA is TGTGCCAGCAGCAAAGGGGTGGGGCTTCTTCCTTACAATGAGCAGTTCTTC. It is translated as CASSKGVGLLPYNEQFF.

In nucleotides, the CDR3 is TGTGCCAGCTCACCACGCCGGGGGGCGGGGTACAATGAGCAGTTCTTC. Amino acid sequence: CASSPRRGAGYNEQFF. The V and J genes are TRBV18 and TRBJ2-1; TRBD2 is a possible D gene (7 bases). CDR3 length: 16 residues. Germline CDR1 KGHSH, CDR2 LQKENI. V was shortened by 1 base and J by 4 bases, with 14 bases between the two germline ends.

This chain links TRBV7-2 with TRBJ2-4, with D perhaps TRBD1 (6 bases). Germline loops: CDR1 SGHTA, CDR2 FQGNSA. There are 13 residues in the CDR3. The ends were cut back, 4 bases at V and 6 bases at J, with 10 bases in the middle. DNA for the CDR3: TGTGCCAGCAGCTCGCGACAGGCAAACATTCAGTACTTC. This translates into CASSSRQANIQYF.